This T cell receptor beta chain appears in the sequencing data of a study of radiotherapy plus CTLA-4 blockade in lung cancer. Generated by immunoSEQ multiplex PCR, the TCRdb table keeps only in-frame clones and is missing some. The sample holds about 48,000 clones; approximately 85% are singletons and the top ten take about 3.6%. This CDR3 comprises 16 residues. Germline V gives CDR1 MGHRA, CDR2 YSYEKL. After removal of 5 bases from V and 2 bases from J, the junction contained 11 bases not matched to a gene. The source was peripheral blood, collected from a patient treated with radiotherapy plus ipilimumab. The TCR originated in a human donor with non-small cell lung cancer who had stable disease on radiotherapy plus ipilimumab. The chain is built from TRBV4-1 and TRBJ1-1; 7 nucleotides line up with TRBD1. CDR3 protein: CASSFPTGKLNTEAFF. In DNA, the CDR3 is TGCGCCAGCAGCTTTCCGACAGGGAAACTAAACACTGAAGCTTTCTTT.